This T cell receptor (beta chain) was captured in a study of neurological immune-mediated disorders. This clonotype was counted many times. Its antigen is unidentified. The unsorted libraries had their origin in 2 million PBMCs stored at -80 C. Broader study findings: A possible signature was seen in one related-CDR3 cluster, into which phylogenetic grouping placed the repertoires of 18 of 34 multiple sclerosis patients. With the multiple sclerosis repertoire cluster, none of the clinical or MRI features showed an association.

The CDR3 consists of 17 residues. V was shortened by 4 bases and J by 2 bases, with 18 bases between the two germline ends. CDR1 and CDR2 from the germline V gene are SGDLS and YYNGEE. The authors made cDNA by 5'RACE with 10-nucleotide random UMIs. TCRdb called the 5' RACE reads again in MiXCR, with one record for every CDR3 protein. The table includes tens of thousands of distinct CDR3 sequences, 3.6% detected once. This chain joins TRBV9 and TRBJ2-2, with D possibly TRBD2 on 6 matching bases. The sample comprised PBMCs. This clonotype was sampled from a man in his thirties or forties with multiple sclerosis. The chain's CDR3 is CASSPEGAPTNTGELFF. Written as DNA, the CDR3 is TGTGCCAGCAGCCCGGAGGGTGCACCAACAAACACCGGGGAGCTGTTTTTT.